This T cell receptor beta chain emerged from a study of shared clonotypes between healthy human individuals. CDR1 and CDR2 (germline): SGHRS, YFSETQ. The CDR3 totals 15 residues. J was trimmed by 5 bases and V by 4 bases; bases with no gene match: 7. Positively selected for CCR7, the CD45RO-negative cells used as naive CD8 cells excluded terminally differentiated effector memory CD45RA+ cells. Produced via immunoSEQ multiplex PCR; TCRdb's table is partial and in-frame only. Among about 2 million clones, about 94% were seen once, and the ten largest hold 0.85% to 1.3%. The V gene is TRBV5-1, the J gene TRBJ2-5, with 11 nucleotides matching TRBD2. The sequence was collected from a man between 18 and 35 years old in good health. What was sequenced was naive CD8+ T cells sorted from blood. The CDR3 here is CASSHPSGGQETQYF. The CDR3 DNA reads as TGCGCCAGCAGCCATCCTAGCGGGGGGCAGGAGACCCAGTACTTC.